These 9 T cell receptor beta chains came from one sample sequenced in a study of CD8 T cells in ankylosing spondylitis (dated by TCRdb to about 2017). The method behind the library was 5' RACE. Sequencing was performed on an Illumina HiSeq 2500. TCRdb reworked the public reads: Q25 trimming with fastp, MiXCR clone assembly, productive beta chains retained. Each record represents a unique CDR3 protein, reported with the most common genes and DNA among its rows. Recorded for this sample are roughly 97,000 distinct CDR3 sequences; about 8.5% of them occurred a single time. The top ten hold 9.9% of the sample. The sample was blood, either unsorted or a sorted T cell fraction (not recorded which). The receptors originated from a male donor with ankylosing spondylitis or in good health (not recorded which).

This clonotype appeared a few times. The chain employs TRBV30 and TRBJ1-4; possibly TRBD1 for D (6 bases). The CDR3 contains 15 residues. Germline V CDR1 and CDR2: GTSNPN, SVGIG (reference sequence). V shed 2 bases and J shed 3 bases, with 13 bases lying between them. The CDR3 is CAWSPLGQSNEKLFF. CDR3 coding DNA: TGTGCCTGGAGTCCCCTAGGACAGTCTAATGAAAAACTGTTTTTT.

This rearrangement joins TRBV23-1 to TRBJ2-3; D gene unclear. TRBV23-1 is an ORF, with its function uncertain. CDR3 length equals 13 residues. V shed 7 bases and J shed 5 bases, with 13 bases lying between them. CDR3 nucleotide sequence: TGCGCCAGCAATCATAGGGTGGGAGATACGCAGTATTTT. Protein product: CASNHRVGDTQYF.

The V call is TRBV9, the J call TRBJ2-7; 7 bases line up with TRBD2. Germline V gives CDR1 SGDLS, CDR2 YYNGEE. J gave up 0 bases and V 4 bases, and 4 bases lay outside the gene matches. This CDR3 comprises 14 residues. This CDR3 is CASSPWTSSYEQYF. CDR3 sequence (DNA): TGTGCCAGCAGCCCCTGGACTAGCTCCTACGAGCAGTACTTC.

As regards this clonotype: This sequence may be a read error, since a much larger clone differs from it by one base. This chain links TRBV4-2 with TRBJ2-5; D may be TRBD2 (6 bases). The CDR3 sequence is 15 residues long. Germline assignment: CDR1 LGHNA and CDR2 YNFKEQ. Trimming left V 0 bases short and J 0 bases short, with 8 bases between. The chain's CDR3 is CASSQEDYDQETQYF. CDR3 in DNA: TGTGCCAGCAGCCAAGAGGACTACGACCAAGAGACCCAGTACTTC.

This clonotype was detected once. One junction end disagrees with the germline gene, perhaps due to a read error. V is TRBV7-9 and J is TRBJ1-1; D possibly corresponds to TRBD1 (5 bases). The germline CDR1 and CDR2 sequences are SEHNR and FQNEAQ (reference sequence). This CDR3 region has 13 residues. CDR3 in amino acids: CASNLEGDTEAFF. Written as DNA, the CDR3 is TGTGCCAGCAACTTAGAAGGGGACACTGAAGCTTTCTTT.

A word on this clonotype: A much larger clone is a single base away; this may be a read error. This chain uses TRBV18 with TRBJ2-7; D gene unclear. CDR3 length: 13 residues. Germline CDR1 KGHSH, CDR2 LQKENI. Trimming removed 5 bases at V and 2 bases at J, with 10 bases between. CDR3 nucleotides: TGTGCCAGCTCATCTGGGGATCCCTACGAGCAGTACTTC. Protein sequence: CASSSGDPYEQYF.

This clonotype was counted at least ten times. The chain is built from TRBV10-3 and TRBJ1-6; TRBD1 agrees at 8 bases. In germline, CDR1 is ENHRY, CDR2 SYGVKD. This CDR3 comprises 17 residues. The junction had 4 bases not matched to a gene; V was cut back by 0 bases and J by 3 bases. CDR3 DNA: TGTGCCATCAGTGAGTCGAGTGGGACAGGCTATAATTCACCCCTCCACTTT. Translation: CAISESSGTGYNSPLHF.

This clonotype was seen ten or more times. The V call is TRBV5-5, the J call TRBJ2-3; D is unclear. CDR3 length: 16 residues. Trimming removed 4 bases at V and 4 bases at J, with 19 bases between. Germline CDR1 is SGHKS and CDR2 is YYEKEE (reference sequence). The CDR3 region is CASSAGPLRIADTQYF. The CDR3 DNA reads TGTGCCAGCAGCGCTGGACCATTGAGGATCGCAGATACGCAGTATTTT.

V and J are TRBV2 and TRBJ2-3; D unresolved. Deletions cut 7 bases from V and 3 bases from J, with 14 bases between. Germline assignment: CDR1 SNHLY and CDR2 FYNNEI. CDR3 length: 14 amino acids. CDR3: CASTIPPETDTQYF. In DNA, the CDR3 is TGTGCCAGCACCATCCCCCCAGAGACAGATACGCAGTATTTT.